The entry below describes one T cell receptor beta chain. What it recognizes is unknown. Diagnoses rested on clinical symptoms, serum thyroxine and TRAb, thyroid ultrasound and orbital computed tomography. Using RNA transcripts as the source, TCR beta CDR3 regions were amplified. The HTBI primer set drove a first-round RT-PCR of the TCR CDR3. In TCRdb, the multiplex PCR reads were re-called with MiXCR into one record per CDR3 protein. This table holds roughly 570,000 distinct CDR3 sequences, about 43% found once. These data are taken from a study of T cells in Graves' hyperthyroidism and ophthalmopathy. Study findings and constraints: In blood, most of the thyroid clonotypes expanded above 0.001 were also present. Ophthalmopathy stood apart from stable hyperthyroidism in a 13 V-J model.

This CDR3 spans 15 amino acids. Trimming cost V 6 bases and J 5 bases; bases outside gene matches: 13. CDR1 is SQVTM and CDR2 is ANQGSEA in the germline V gene. The TCR comes from an adult woman with Graves' disease, either hyperthyroidism or ophthalmopathy (not recorded which). The material sequenced was peripheral blood or thyroid tissue (not recorded which). V gene TRBV29-1 combines with J gene TRBJ1-2; 9 bases agree with TRBD1. The CDR3 DNA reads as TGCAGCGTGAATTTAGACGGACAGGGGTATTATGGCTACACCTTC. The encoded protein is CSVNLDGQGYYGYTF.